The 15 T cell receptor beta chains below were found in one sample sequenced in a study of T cells of healthy individuals. TCRdb re-analysed the 5' RACE reads in MiXCR, keeping a single row per CDR3 protein. The sample has approximately 50,000 distinct CDR3 sequences; roughly 15% are singletons. The receptors were gathered from a human donor in good health.

Of note for this clonotype: Here the CDR3 omits its conserved ending phenylalanine or tryptophan, so a read error is the likely source. The CDR3 reads CARQGFDTEAFS. The CDR3 region has the DNA TGTGCCAGACAGGGGTTTGACACTGAAGCTTTCTCT. The chain uses TRBV6-5 and TRBJ1-1; TRBD1 agrees at 7 bases. CDR1 and CDR2 (germline): MNHEY, SVGAGI. The CDR3 spans 12 residues. The ends lost 9 bases at V and 3 bases at J; junction bases unmatched: 4.

This clonotype was found a few times. This chain uses TRBV20-1 with TRBJ1-5; tentative D call: TRBD1 (6 bases). Trimming left V 6 bases short and J 4 bases short, with 10 bases between. The germline CDR1 and CDR2 sequences are DFQATT and SNEGSKA (reference sequence). The CDR3 sequence is 12 residues long. CDR3 region: CSAGDKNQPQHF. Here the CDR3 DNA reads TGCAGTGCGGGGGACAAAAATCAGCCCCAGCATTTT.

In its sample, this clonotype was seen many times. V gene TRBV3-1 combines with J gene TRBJ1-4; D not resolved. The CDR3 sequence is 12 residues long. From germline, CDR1 is LGHDT and CDR2 YNNKEL (reference sequence). V was shortened by 4 bases and J by 4 bases, with 4 bases between the two germline ends. The CDR3: CASSRLNEKLFF. The CDR3 nucleotides are TGTGCCAGCAGCCGACTTAATGAAAAACTGTTTTTT.

The chain couples TRBV18 to TRBJ2-5, with a weak D call TRBD2 (6 bases). Per the germline V gene, CDR1 is KGHSH and CDR2 is LQKENI. This CDR3 has 15 amino acids. Trimming stripped 2 bases from V and 4 bases from J, with 14 bases between. The DNA of the CDR3 is TGTGCCAGCTCACCAGGGTACAGAGCGGGAGAGACCCAGTACTTC. This sequence encodes CASSPGYRAGETQYF.

This clonotype was seen only a few times. The V and J genes are TRBV4-2 and TRBJ2-2; TRBD1 matches at 7 bases. From germline, CDR1 is LGHNA and CDR2 YNFKEQ. This CDR3 is 13 amino acids long. V lost 4 bases and J lost 4; bases outside the gene matches: 0. The CDR3 reads CASSRDSTGELFF. DNA for the CDR3: TGTGCCAGCAGCCGGGACAGCACCGGGGAGCTGTTTTTT.

This clonotype was recorded many times. The CDR3 DNA is TGTGCCAGCGGATGGGGGGGCCCAACCACAGATACGCAGTATTTT. This codes for CASGWGGPTTDTQYF. V usage is TRBV5-6 and J usage is TRBJ2-3; a possible D gene is TRBD2 (7 bases). Per germline, CDR1 SGHDT and CDR2 YYEEEE. With 7 bases removed from V and 2 bases from J, the gap between germline ends came to 17 bases. This CDR3 contains 15 residues.

The rearrangement links TRBV5-4 to TRBJ1-2; D ambiguous. CDR3 length equals 14 residues. The V and J ends lost 0 bases and 4 bases respectively, with 10 bases between them. Looked up from germline, CDR1 is SGHNT and CDR2 is YYREEE (reference sequence). The CDR3 region is CASSLVETSYGYTF. In DNA form, the CDR3 reads TGTGCCAGCAGCTTGGTGGAGACGAGCTATGGCTACACCTTC.

This clonotype has ten or more counts. This chain uses TRBV2 with TRBJ2-7; unclear D gene. Germline V CDR1 and CDR2: SNHLY, FYNNEI. Trimming took off 8 bases at V and 3 bases at J, with 11 bases between the two ends. The CDR3 loop spans 12 amino acids. The CDR3 region is CASSDGDYEQYF. The CDR3 DNA sequence: TGTGCCAGCTCGGACGGAGACTACGAGCAGTACTTC.

A few counts support this clonotype. The chain combines TRBV7-2 with TRBJ2-7; D unclear. Germline CDR1 is SGHTA and CDR2 is FQGNSA. The CDR3 loop spans 11 amino acids. V was clipped by 1 base and J by 4 bases, with 2 bases between them. The CDR3 DNA sequence: TGTGCCAGCAGCTTAGTATACGAGCAGTACTTC. As protein: CASSLVYEQYF.

This clonotype came up many times. CDR3 DNA sequence: TGCAGCGTTACAAAGGGACAGGGAAGGTCGGAGACCCAGTACTTC. Translation: CSVTKGQGRSETQYF. The chain employs TRBV29-1 and TRBJ2-5, with 9 bases fitting TRBD1. Germline V gene sequence: CDR1 SQVTM, CDR2 ANQGSEA. The CDR3 consists of 15 residues. V dropped 5 bases and J dropped 5; count of bases not matched to a gene: 12.

The rearrangement links TRBV19 to TRBJ2-1, with TRBD2 identical over 7 bases. The ends lost 5 bases at V and 9 bases at J; junction bases unmatched: 13. The length of the CDR3 is 15 residues. Germline CDR1 reads LNHDA; CDR2 reads SQIVND (reference sequence). The CDR3, as DNA: TGTGCCAGTAGTGGTCGGGGGGTTCTTGTAGGTGAGCAGTTCTTC. Its translation: CASSGRGVLVGEQFF.

V and J are TRBV7-2 and TRBJ2-7, with a weak D call TRBD2 (5 bases). Between the trimmed V and J ends, which lost 5 bases and 6 bases, there was a span of 14 bases. In germline, CDR1 is SGHTA, CDR2 FQGNSA. The CDR3 has 13 residues. The DNA of the CDR3 is TGTGCCAGCAGCCCGCCGCCCGGGGTCGAGCAGTACTTC. Translation: CASSPPPGVEQYF.

This clonotype was recorded at least ten times. This chain connects TRBV18 to TRBJ1-1; D not resolved. The CDR3 has 13 amino acids. CDR1 is KGHSH and CDR2 is LQKENI in the germline V gene. V was shortened by 0 bases and J by 4 bases, with 6 bases between the two germline ends. CDR3 amino acids: CASSPPSATEAFF. The CDR3 DNA follows: TGTGCCAGCTCACCACCGTCAGCCACTGAAGCTTTCTTT.

In this sample, this clonotype turned up many times. The rearrangement links TRBV20-1 to TRBJ2-1; D perhaps matches TRBD1 (6 bases). Germline V gives CDR1 DFQATT, CDR2 SNEGSKA (reference sequence). The V end was cut by 6 bases, the J end by 4 bases, with 10 bases between. The CDR3 covers 12 residues. The CDR3 DNA is TGCAGTGCCCAGCAGGGGTACAATGAGCAGTTCTTC. Its translation is CSAQQGYNEQFF.

This clonotype was counted between two and nine times. V and J are TRBV24-1 and TRBJ2-3, with D possibly TRBD1 on 6 matching bases. V lost 3 bases and J lost 0, with 18 bases in between. Germline assignment: CDR1 KGHDR and CDR2 SFDVKD. The CDR3 is 18 residues long. This CDR3 is CATSDGPLTGTSTDTQYF. The CDR3 DNA reads TGTGCCACCAGTGATGGGCCCCTGACAGGCACTAGCACAGATACGCAGTATTTT.